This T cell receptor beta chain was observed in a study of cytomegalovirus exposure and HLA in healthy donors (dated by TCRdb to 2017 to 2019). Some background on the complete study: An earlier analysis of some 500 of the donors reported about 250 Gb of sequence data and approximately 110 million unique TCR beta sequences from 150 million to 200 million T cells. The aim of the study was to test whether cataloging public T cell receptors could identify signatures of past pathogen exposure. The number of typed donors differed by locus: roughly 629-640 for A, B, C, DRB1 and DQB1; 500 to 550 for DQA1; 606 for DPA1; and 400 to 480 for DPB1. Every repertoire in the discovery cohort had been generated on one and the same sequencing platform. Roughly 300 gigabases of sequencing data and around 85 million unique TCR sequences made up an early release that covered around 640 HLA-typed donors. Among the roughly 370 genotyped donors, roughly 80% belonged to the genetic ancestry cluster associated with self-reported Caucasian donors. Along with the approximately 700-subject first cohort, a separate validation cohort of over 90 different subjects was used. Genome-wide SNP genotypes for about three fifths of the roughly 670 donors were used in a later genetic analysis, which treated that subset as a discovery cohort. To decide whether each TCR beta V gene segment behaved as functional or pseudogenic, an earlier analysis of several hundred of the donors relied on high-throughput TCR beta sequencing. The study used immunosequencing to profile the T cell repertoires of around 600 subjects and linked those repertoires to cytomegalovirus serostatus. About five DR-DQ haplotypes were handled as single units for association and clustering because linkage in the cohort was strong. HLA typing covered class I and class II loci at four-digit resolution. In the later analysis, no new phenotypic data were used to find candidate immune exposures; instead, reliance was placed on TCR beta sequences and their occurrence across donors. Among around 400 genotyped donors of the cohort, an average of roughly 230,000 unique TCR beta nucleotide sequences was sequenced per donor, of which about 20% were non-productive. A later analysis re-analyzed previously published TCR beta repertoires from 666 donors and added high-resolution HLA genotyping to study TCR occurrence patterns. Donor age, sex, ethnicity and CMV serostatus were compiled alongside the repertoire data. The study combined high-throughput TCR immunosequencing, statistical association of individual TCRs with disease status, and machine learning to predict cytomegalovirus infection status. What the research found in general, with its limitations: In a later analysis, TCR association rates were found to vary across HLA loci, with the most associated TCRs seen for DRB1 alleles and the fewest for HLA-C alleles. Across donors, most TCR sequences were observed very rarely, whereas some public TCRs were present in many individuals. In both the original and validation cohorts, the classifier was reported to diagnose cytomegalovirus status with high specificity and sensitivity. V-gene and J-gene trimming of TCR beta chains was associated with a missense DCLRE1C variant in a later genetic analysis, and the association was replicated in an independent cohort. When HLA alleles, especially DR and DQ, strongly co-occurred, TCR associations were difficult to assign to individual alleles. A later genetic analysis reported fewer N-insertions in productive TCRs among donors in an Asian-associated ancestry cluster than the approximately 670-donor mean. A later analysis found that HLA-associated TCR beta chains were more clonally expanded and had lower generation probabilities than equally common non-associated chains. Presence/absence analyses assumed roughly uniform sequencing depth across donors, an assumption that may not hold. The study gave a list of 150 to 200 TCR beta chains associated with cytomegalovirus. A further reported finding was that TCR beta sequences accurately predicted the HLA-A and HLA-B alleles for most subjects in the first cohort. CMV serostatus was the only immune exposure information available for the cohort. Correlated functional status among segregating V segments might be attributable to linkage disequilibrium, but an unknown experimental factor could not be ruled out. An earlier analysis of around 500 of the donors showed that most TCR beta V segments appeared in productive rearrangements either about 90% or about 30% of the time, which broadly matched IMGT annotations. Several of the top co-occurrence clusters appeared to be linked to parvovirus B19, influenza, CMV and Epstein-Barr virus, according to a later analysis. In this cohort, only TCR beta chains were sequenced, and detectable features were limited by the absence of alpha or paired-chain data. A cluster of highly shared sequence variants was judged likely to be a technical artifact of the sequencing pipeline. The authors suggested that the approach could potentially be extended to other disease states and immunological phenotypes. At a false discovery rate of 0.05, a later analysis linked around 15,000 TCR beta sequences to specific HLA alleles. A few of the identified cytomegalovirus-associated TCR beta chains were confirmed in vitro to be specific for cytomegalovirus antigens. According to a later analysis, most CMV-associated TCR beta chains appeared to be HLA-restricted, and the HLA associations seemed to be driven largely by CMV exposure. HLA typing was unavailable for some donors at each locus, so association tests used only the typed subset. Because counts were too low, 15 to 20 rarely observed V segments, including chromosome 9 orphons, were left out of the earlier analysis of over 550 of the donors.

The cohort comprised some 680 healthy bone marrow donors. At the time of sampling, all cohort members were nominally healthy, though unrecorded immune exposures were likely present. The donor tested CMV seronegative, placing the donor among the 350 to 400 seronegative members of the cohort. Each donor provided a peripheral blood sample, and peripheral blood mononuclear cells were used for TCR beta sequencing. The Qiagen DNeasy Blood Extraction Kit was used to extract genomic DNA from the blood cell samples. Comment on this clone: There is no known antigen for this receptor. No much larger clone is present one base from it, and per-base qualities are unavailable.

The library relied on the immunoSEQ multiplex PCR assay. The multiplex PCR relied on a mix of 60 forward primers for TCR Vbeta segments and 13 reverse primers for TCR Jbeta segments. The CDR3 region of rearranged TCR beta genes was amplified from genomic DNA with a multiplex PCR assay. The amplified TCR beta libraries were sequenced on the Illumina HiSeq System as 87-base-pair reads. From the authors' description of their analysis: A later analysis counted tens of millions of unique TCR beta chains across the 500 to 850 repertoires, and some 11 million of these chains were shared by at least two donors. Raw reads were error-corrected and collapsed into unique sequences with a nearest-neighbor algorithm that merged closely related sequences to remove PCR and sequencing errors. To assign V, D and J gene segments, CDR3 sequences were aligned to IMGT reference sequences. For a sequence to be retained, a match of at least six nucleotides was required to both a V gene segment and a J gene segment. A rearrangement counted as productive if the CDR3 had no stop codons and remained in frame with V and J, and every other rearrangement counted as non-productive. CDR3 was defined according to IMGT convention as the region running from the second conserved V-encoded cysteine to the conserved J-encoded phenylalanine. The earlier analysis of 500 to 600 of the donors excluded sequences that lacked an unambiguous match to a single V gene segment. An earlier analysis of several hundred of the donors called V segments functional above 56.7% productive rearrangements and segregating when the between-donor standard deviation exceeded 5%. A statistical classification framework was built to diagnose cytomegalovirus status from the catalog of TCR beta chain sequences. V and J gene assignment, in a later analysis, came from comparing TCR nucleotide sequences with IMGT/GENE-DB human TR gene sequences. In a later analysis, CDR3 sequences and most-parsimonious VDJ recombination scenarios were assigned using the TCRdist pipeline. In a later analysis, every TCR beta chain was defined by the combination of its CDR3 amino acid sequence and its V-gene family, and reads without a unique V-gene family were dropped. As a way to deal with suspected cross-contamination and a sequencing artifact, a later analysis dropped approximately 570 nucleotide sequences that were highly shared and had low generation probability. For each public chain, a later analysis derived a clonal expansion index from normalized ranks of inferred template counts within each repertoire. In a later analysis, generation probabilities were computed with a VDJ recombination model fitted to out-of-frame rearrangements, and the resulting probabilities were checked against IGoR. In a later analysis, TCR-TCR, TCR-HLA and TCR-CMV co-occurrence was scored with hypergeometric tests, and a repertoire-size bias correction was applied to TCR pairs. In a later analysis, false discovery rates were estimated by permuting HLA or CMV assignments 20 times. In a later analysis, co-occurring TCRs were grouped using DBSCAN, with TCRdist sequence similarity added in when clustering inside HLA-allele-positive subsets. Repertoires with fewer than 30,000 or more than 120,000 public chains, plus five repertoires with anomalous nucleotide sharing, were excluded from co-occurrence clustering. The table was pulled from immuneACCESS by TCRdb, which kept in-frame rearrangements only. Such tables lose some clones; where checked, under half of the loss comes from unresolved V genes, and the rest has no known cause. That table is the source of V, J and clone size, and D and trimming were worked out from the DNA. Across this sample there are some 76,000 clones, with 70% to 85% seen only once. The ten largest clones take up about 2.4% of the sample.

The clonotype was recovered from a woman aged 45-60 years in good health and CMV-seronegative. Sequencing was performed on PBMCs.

The DNA sequence is as follows: TGTGCCAGCAGCCCGACAGGGCACTCTGGAAACACCATATATTTT. This sequence encodes CASSPTGHSGNTIYF. This receptor chain uses TRBV7-3 and TRBJ1-3, with 7 central nucleotides matching TRBD1. Trimmed from V: 5 bases; trimmed from J: 0 bases; junction bases lacking a gene match: 4. From cysteine to phenylalanine, the CDR3 is 15 amino acids long. The sequence is cut down to CDR3 DNA, 45 bases in frame from base 1. The germline V gene supplies CDR1 SGHTA and CDR2 FQGTGA.